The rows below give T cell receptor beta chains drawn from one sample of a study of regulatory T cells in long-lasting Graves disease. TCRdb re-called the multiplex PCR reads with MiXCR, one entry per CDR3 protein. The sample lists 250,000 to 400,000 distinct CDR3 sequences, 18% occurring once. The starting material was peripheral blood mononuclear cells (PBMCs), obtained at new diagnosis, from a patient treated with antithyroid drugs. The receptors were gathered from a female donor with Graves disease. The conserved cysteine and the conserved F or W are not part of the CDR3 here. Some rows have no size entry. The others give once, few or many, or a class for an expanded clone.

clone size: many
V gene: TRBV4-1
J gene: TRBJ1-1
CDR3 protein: ASSQPGVNTEAF

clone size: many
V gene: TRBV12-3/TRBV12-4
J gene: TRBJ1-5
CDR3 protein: ASSFDLQVWGGAGQPQH

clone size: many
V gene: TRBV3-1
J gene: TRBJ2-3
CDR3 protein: ASSQEAGGLTDTQY

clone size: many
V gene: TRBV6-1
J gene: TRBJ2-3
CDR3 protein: ASSPSWSSTDTQY

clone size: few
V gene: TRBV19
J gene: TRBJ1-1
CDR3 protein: ASSAVNTEAF

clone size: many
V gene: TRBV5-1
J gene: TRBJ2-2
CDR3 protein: ASSGTLSGELF

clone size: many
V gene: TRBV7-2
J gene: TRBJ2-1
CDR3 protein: ASRPSGGNTYNEQF

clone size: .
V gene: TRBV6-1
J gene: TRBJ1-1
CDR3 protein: ASSEIPGRTEAF

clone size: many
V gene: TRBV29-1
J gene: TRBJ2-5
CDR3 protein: SVGPGETQY

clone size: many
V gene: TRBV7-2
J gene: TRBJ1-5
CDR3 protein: ASSPPGQLYSNQPQH

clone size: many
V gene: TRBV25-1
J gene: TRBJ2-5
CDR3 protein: ASSEYAGPPGTRGETQY

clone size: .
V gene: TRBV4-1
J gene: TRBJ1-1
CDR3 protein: ASSQERTEAF

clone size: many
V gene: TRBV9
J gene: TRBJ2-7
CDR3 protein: ASSVGAGPYEQY

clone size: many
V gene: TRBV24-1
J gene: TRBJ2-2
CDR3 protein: APTPANTGELF

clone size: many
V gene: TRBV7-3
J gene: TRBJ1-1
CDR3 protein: ASSLYGTGTEAF

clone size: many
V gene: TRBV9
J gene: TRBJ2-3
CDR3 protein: ASSVAGKGGTDTQY

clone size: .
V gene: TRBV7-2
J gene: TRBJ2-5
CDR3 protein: ASSFRELETQY

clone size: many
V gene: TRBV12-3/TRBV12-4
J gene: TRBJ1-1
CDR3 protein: ASSWNRGLTEAF

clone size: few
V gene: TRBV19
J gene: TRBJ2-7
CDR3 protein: ASSRGGHPYEQY

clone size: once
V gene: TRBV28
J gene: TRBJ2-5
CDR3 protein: ASSSGRIEETQY

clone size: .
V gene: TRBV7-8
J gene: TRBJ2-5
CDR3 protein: ASSDKEADQETQY

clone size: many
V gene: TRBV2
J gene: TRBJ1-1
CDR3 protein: ASRRTGVWVNTEAF

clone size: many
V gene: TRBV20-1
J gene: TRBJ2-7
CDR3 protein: SATGGYEQY

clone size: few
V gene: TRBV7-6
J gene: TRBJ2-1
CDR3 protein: ASSLGLAYNEQS

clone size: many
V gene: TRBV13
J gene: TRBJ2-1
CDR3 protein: ASSFEGRGGDNEQF

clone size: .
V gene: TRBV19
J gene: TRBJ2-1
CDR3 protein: ASSIGLAGISYNEQF

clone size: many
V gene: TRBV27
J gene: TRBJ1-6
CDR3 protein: ASSLYPYSPLH

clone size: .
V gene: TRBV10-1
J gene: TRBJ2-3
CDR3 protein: ASSERQISTDTQY

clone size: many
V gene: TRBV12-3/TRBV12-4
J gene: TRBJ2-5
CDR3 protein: ASSFVAGKETQY

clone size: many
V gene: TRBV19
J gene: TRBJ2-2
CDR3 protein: ASSIRGRDTGELF

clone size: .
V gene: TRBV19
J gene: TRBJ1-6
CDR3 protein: ASSMADPGNSPLH

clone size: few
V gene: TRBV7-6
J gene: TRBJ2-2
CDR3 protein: ASSRTEGLGELF

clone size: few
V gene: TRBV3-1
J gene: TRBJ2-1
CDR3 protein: ASSQGPPGLAGGSYNEQF

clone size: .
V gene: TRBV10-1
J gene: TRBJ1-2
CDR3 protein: ASSVDRAYGYT

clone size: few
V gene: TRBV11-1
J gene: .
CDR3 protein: ASQTGGETQY

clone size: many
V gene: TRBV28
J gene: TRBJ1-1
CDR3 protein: ASKEWALNTEAF

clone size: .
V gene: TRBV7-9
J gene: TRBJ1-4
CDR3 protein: ASSPPAMAGNEKLF

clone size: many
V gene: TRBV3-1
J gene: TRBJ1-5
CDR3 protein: ASSLTGRGNNQPQH

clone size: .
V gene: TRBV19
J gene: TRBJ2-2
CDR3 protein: ASNRPGTGELF

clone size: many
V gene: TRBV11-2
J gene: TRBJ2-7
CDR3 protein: ASSLGTSGRDEQY

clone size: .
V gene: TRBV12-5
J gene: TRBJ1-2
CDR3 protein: ASGPNFESNYGYT

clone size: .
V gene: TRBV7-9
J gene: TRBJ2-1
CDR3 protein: ASSSASGSPGEQL

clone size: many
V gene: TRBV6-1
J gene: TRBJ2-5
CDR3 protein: ASKGRGKKETQY

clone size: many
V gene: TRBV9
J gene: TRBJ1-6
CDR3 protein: ASSVGGARNSPLH

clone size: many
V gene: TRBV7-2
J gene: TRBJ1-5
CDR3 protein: ASSLVRGIGPQH

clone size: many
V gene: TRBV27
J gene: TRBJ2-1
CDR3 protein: ASSSAYRGQSYNEQF

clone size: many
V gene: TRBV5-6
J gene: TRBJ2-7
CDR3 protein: ASSLAKGPTYEQY

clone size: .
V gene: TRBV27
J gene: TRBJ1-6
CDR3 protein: ASSTFGYNSPLH

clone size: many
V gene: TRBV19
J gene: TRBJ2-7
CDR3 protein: ASSSGQGSYEQY

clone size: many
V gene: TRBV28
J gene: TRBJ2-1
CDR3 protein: ASSLKRDGEQF

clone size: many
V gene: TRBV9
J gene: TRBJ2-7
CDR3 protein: ASSVSSMAYEQY

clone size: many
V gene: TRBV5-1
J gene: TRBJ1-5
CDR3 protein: ASSLAGGDNQPQH

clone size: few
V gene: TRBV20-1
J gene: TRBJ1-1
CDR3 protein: SAWTRRPNTEAF

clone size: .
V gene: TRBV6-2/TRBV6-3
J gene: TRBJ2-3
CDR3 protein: TSREVGADTQY

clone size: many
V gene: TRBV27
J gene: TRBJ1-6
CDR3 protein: ASTPIGRGGSPLH

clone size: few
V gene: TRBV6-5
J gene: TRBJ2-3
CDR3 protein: ASSSQAGVTDTQY

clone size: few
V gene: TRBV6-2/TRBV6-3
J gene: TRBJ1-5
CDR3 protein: ASSDRGPFLNQPQH

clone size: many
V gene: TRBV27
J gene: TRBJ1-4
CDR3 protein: ASSSPIRDRVEKLF